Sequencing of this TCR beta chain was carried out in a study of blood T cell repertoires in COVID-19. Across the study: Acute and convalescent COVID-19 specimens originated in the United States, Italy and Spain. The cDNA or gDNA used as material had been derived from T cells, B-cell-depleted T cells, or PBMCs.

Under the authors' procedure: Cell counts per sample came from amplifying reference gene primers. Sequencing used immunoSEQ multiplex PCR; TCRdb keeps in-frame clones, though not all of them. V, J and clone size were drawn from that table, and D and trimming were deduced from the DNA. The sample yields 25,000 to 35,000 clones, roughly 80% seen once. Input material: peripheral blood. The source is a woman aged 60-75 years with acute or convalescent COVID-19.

The CDR3 reads CASSFLSRNTEAFF. Here the CDR3 DNA reads TGCGCCAGCAGCTTCCTTTCTAGGAACACTGAAGCTTTCTTT. The V gene is TRBV5-1, the J gene TRBJ1-1, with D hard to call. V shed 2 bases and J shed 1 base, with 9 bases lying between them. This CDR3 has 14 residues. Germline-derived CDR1 and CDR2 are SGHRS and YFSETQ.